This TCR beta chain was documented in a study of cytomegalovirus exposure and HLA in healthy donors. The wider study: Out of 150 million to 200 million T cells, an earlier analysis found roughly 110 million unique TCR beta sequences in total.

PCR involved 60 Vbeta and 13 Jbeta primers. Some clones are missing from TCRdb's copy, which holds only in-frame ones; the method was immunoSEQ multiplex PCR. Of some 130,000 clones detected, about 80% appear once; the ten largest clones hold around 2.5%. Germline-derived CDR1 and CDR2 are LGHNA and YNFKEQ. This CDR3 spans 21 amino acids. The trim removed 4 bases at V and 5 bases at J, leaving 17 bases unmatched. Findings and limits, study-wide: Certain sequence variants were highly shared and formed a cluster, and this cluster was likely a sequencing artifact. Later work found most CMV-associated TCR beta chains apparently HLA-restricted. Sequencing depth roughly uniform across donors was assumed in presence/absence analyses.

About this clone itself: No antigen is known for it.

The sample was PBMCs. The TCR was taken from a man aged 25-45 years in good health and CMV-seronegative. The chain employs TRBV4-2 and TRBJ2-2; 15 bases agree with TRBD2. The CDR3 loop is CASSPLGRRTSGRALTGELFF. CDR3 sequence (DNA): TGTGCCAGCAGCCCCCTCGGCAGAAGGACTAGCGGGAGGGCCTTAACCGGGGAGCTGTTTTTT.